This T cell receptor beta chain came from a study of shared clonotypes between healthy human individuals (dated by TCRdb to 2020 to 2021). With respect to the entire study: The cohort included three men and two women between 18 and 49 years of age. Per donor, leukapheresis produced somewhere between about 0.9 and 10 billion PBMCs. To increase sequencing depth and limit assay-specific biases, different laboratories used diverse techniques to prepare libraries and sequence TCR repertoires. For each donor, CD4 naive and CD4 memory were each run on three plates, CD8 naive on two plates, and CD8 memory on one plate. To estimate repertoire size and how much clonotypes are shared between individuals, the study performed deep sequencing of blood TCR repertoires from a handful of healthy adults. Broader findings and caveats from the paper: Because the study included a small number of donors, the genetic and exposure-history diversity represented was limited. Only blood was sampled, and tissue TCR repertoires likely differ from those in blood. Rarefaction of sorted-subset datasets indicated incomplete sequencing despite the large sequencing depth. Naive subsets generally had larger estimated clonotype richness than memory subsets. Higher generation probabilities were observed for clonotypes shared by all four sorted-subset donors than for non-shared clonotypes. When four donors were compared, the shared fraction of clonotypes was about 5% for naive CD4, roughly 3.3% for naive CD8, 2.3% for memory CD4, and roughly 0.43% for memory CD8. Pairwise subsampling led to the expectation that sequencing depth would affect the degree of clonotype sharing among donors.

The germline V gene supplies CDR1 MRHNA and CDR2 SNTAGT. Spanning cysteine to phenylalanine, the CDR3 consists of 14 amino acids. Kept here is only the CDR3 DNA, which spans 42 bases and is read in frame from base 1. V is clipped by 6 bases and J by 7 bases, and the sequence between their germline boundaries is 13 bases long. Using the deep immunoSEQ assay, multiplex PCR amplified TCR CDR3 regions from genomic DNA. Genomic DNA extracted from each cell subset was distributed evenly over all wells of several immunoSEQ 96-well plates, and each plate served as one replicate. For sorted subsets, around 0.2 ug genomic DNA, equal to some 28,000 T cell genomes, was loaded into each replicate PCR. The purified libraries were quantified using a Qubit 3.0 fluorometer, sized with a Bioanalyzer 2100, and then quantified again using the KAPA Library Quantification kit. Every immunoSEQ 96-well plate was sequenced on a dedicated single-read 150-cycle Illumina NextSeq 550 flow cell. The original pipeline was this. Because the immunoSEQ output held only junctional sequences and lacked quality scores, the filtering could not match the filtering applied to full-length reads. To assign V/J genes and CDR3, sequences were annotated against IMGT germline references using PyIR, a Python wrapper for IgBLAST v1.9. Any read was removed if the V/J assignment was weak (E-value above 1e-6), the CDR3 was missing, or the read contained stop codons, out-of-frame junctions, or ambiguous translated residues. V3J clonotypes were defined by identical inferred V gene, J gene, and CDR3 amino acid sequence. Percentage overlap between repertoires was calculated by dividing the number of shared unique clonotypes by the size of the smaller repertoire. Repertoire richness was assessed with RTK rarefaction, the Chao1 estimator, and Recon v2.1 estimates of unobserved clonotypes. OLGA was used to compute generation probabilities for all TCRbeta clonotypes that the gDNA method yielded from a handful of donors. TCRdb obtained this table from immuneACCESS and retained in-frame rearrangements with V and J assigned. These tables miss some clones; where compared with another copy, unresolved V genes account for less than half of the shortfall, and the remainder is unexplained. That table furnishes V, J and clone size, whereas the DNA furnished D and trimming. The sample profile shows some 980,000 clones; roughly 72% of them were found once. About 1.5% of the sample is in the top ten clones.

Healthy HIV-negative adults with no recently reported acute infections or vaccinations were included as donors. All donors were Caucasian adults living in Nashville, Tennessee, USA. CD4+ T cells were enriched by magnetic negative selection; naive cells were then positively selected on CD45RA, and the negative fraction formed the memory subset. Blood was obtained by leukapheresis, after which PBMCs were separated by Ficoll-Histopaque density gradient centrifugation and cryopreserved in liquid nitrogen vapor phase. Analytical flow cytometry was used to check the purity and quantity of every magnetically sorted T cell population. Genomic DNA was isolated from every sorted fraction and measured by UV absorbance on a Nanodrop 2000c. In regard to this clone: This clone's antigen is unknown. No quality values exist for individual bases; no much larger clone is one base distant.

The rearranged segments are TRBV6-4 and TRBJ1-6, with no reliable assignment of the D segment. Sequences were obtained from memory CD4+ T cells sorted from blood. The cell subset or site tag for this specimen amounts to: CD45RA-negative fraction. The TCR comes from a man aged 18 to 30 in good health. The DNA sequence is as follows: TGTGCCAGCAGAGTCAAGTCCCTCAATTCACCCCTCCACTTT. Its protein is CASRVKSLNSPLHF.